This TCR beta chain appears in the sequencing data of a study of CD8 T cells in ankylosing spondylitis. TCRdb ran MiXCR on the 5' RACE reads and lists one entry per CDR3 protein. The profile shows approximately 130,000 distinct CDR3 sequences, approximately 9.9% of them singletons. The germline CDR1 and CDR2 sequences are KGHDR and SFDVKD. The CDR3 length is 16 residues. The J segment lost 7 bases and the V segment lost 4 bases, leaving 11 bases of the junction unmatched. This clonotype was recorded many times. This clonotype was sampled from a male donor with ankylosing spondylitis or in good health (not recorded which). The sequenced material came from blood, either unsorted or a sorted T cell fraction (not recorded which). The chain carries TRBV24-1 and TRBJ2-2, with 7 bases aligning to TRBD1. The CDR3 DNA is TGTGCCACCAGTGAACATGGGACAGTTCTGGACGGGGAGCTGTTTTTT. It yields the protein CATSEHGTVLDGELFF.